The clone carrying this T cell receptor (beta chain) was counted once. Its target is unknown. These data belong to a study of radiotherapy plus CTLA-4 blockade in lung cancer. Study-level findings and limits: Clones of tumor-derived TCRs expanded in blood after radiotherapy plus ipilimumab.

This CDR3 region has 13 residues. Trimming stripped 1 base from V and 7 bases from J, with 10 bases between. Germline CDR1 and CDR2: LGHNA and YNFKEQ. Clones were sequenced by immunoSEQ multiplex PCR, and TCRdb holds only the in-frame ones, with some missing. The data contain about 50,000 clones, approximately 84% of them singletons. The clonotype originates from a human donor with non-small cell lung cancer whose response to radiotherapy plus ipilimumab could not be evaluated. The material was peripheral blood, obtained from a patient treated with radiotherapy plus ipilimumab. The chain combines TRBV4-2 with TRBJ1-2; D gene ambiguous. The CDR3 loop is CASSQGGDSGYTF. In DNA form, the CDR3 reads TGTGCCAGCAGCCAAGGCGGGGATAGTGGCTACACCTTC.